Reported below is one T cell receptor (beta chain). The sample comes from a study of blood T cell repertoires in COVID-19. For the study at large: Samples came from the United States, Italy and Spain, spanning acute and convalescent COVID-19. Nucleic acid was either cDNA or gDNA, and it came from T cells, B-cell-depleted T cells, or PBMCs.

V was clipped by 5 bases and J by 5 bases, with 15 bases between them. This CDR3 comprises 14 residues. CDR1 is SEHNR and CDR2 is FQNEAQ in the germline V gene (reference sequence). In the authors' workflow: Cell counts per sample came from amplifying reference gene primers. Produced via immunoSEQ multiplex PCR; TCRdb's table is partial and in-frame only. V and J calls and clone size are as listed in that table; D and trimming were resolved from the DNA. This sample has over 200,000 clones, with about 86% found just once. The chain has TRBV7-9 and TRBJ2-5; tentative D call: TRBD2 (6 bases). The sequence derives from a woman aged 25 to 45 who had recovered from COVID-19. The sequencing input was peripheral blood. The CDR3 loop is CASSPMGGEETQYF. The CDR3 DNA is TGTGCCAGCAGCCCTATGGGGGGAGAGGAGACCCAGTACTTC.